This is a list of T cell receptor beta chains from one sample in a study of T-cell memory formation after mild COVID-19. TCRdb called the 5' RACE reads again in MiXCR, with one record for every CDR3 protein. The sample has fewer than 700,000 distinct CDR3 sequences, approximately 19% seen once; the top ten hold approximately 12%. The specimen was PBMCs or a T cell subset sorted from them (not recorded which). The receptor source for this set is an adult woman who had mild COVID-19 (a few samples of this study predate the infection). Cell type and time point are not known. The CDR3 runs from the conserved cysteine through the conserved F or W. The order of the fields is V gene, clone size, J gene, D gene, CDR3 DNA, CDR3 protein. D genes are given only for firm matches. Clone size is shown for a subset of rows, as once, few, many or a class of expanded clone.

>TRBV30|-|TRBJ1-1|TRBD1
TGTGCCTGGACAGTGGTCACAGGGGGCTTTACTGAAGCTTTCTTT
CAWTVVTGGFTEAFF
>TRBV5-1|-|TRBJ2-3|TRBD2
TGCGCCAGCAGCTTGGTTCTCCCTAGCGGGGGGTCCGGAGATACGCAGTATTTT
CASSLVLPSGGSGDTQYF
>TRBV7-2|-|TRBJ1-2|-
TGTGCCAGCGTTGCCGAGATAGGGCGGTATGGCTACACCTTC
CASVAEIGRYGYTF
>TRBV13|few|TRBJ2-3|-
TGTGCCAGCCCTAGAGGAGGACCAGATACGCAGTATTTT
CASPRGGPDTQYF
>TRBV3-1|-|TRBJ2-1|-
TGTGCCAGCGGTATTGGGAGCTCATACAATGAGCAGTTCTTC
CASGIGSSYNEQFF
>TRBV7-6|-|TRBJ2-1|-
TGTGCCAGCAGCACCCGGGACTTATCCTTCAATGAGCAGTTCTTC
CASSTRDLSFNEQFF
>TRBV20-1|-|TRBJ2-2|-
TGCAGTGCTAGGGGGCCCGGGACCGGGGAGCTGTTTTTT
CSARGPGTGELFF
>TRBV29-1|few|TRBJ2-2|-
TGCAGCGTTGTCATAGGAGCGAACACCGGGGAGCTGTTTTTT
CSVVIGANTGELFF
>TRBV20-1|few|TRBJ2-1|TRBD2
TGCAGTGCTAGAGCCAAACTAGCGGGAGACTACAATGAGCAGTTCTTC
CSARAKLAGDYNEQFF
>TRBV6-2/TRBV6-3|-|TRBJ2-3|-
TGTGCCAGCAGAAAAGCTCTAAATACGCAGTATTTT
CASRKALNTQYF
>TRBV12-3/TRBV12-4|-|TRBJ1-2|-
TGTGCCAGCGACGGACAGCCTGGGAAGAACTATGGCTACACCTTC
CASDGQPGKNYGYTF
>TRBV19|-|TRBJ1-1|TRBD1
TGTGCCAGTACCGGACAGGGGGGGCTAGTTGTTCCTGAAGCTTTCTTT
CASTGQGGLVVPEAFF
>TRBV27|few|TRBJ2-5|-
TGTGCCAGCAGTCCCCAGTTATGGCAGCCCCAAGAGACCCAGTACTTC
CASSPQLWQPQETQYF
>TRBV6-2/TRBV6-3|-|TRBJ2-1|TRBD2
TGTGCCAGCAGTTACATCGGGGGGCTGTCTAGCGGGAGGAGCGATGAGCAGTTCTTC
CASSYIGGLSSGRSDEQFF
>TRBV20-1|-|TRBJ1-6|TRBD1
TGCAGTGCTTGGGACAGTCGGAGTTCACCCCTCCACTTT
CSAWDSRSSPLHF
>TRBV7-3|-|TRBJ2-2|-
TGTGCCAGCAGCTCCGAGTCCGGGGAGCTGTTTTTT
CASSSESGELFF
>TRBV12-3/TRBV12-4|-|TRBJ2-1|TRBD2
TGTGCCAGCAGGCGACTAGCGGGAGGGCCCAATGAGCAGTTCTTC
CASRRLAGGPNEQFF
>TRBV14|few|TRBJ1-2|-
TGTGCCAGCAGCCCCCCAGGGAGACGTCATGGCTACACCTTC
CASSPPGRRHGYTF
>TRBV5-4|-|TRBJ2-7|TRBD1
TGTGCCAGCAGCGTGGCGCAGGGGGCTTTCGACGAGCAGTACTTC
CASSVAQGAFDEQYF
>TRBV4-3|-|TRBJ2-7|TRBD2
TGCGCCAGCAGCCAAGCTTTGGAGGGAGGGGACTACGAGCAGTACTTC
CASSQALEGGDYEQYF
>TRBV3-1|few|TRBJ2-1|TRBD1
TGTGCCAGCAGTTCCGGGACAGGTCGCTACAATGAGCAGTTCTTC
CASSSGTGRYNEQFF
>TRBV5-5|few|TRBJ2-3|-
TGTGCCAGCAGCTTGGACCCCCCCGGGGGAGCAGATACGCAGTATTTT
CASSLDPPGGADTQYF
>TRBV7-6|-|TRBJ1-5|-
TGTGCCAGCAGCCCTGGGACTTATCAGCCCCAGCATTTT
CASSPGTYQPQHF
>TRBV12-3/TRBV12-4|few|TRBJ2-1|-
TGTGCCAGCACTCAAGGCAATGAGCAGTTCTTC
CASTQGNEQFF
>TRBV7-9|-|TRBJ2-2|TRBD2
TGTGCCGGCAACCCCGGGCTAGCGGAACACGCGAACACCGGGGAGCTGTTTTTT
CAGNPGLAEHANTGELFF
>TRBV24-1|many|TRBJ2-2|-
TGTGCCACCAGTGATCCCAGCCCGGCGGGATTCGACACCGGGGAGCTGTTTTTT
CATSDPSPAGFDTGELFF